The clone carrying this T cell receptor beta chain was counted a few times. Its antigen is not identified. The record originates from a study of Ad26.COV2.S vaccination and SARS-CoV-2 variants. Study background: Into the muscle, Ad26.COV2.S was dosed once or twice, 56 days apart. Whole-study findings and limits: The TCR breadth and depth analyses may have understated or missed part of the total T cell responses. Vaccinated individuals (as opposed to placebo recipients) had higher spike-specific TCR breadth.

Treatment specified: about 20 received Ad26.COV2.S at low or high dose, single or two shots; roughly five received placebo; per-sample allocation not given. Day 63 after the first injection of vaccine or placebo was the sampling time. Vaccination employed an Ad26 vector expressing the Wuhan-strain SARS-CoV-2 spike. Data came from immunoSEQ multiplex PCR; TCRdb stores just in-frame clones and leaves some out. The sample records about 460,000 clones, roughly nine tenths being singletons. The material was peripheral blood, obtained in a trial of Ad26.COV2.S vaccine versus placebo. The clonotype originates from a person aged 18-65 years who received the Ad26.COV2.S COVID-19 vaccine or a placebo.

CDR3 sequence: CASSLTGSTDTQYF. CDR3 DNA sequence: TGTGCCAGCAGCTTGACAGGGAGCACAGATACGCAGTATTTT. The chain recombines TRBV5-4 with TRBJ2-3; D possibly corresponds to TRBD1 (6 bases). Trimming took 1 base from V and 0 from J, leaving 6 bases between them. The CDR3 loop spans 14 amino acids. Germline CDR1 SGHNT, CDR2 YYREEE (reference sequence). The full variable domain, in which reference TRBV5-4 and TRBJ2-3 provide the parts outside the CDR3, is ETGVTQSPTHLIKTRGQQVTLRCSSQSGHNTVSWYQQALGQGPQFIFQYYREEENGRGNFPPRFSGLQFPNYSSELNVNALELDDSALYLCASSLTGSTDTQYFGPGTRLTVL.